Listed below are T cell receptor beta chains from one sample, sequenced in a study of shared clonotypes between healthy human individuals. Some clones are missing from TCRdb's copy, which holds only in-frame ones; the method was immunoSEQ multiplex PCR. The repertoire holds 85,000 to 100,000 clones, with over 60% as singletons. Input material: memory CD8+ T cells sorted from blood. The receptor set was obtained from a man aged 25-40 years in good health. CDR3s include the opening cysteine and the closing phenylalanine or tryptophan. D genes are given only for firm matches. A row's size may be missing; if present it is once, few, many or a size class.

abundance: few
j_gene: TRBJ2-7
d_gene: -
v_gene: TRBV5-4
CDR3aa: CASSSSETYEQYF
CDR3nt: TGTGCCAGCAGCTCCTCCGAGACCTACGAGCAGTACTTC

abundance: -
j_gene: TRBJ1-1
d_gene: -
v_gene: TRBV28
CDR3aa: CASSLVQGIGEAFF
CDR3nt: TGTGCCAGCAGTTTAGTACAGGGTATCGGTGAAGCTTTCTTT

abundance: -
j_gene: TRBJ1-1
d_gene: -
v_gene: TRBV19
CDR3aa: CASSMQEGYTEAFF
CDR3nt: TGTGCCAGTAGTATGCAGGAGGGATACACTGAAGCTTTCTTT

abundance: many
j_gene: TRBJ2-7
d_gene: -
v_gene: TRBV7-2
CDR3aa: CASSSNVPSSGSYEQYF
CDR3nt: TGTGCCAGCAGCTCTAATGTCCCCAGCTCGGGCTCCTACGAGCAGTACTTC

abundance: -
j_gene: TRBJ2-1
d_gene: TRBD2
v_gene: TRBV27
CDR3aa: CASTSGSLAEQFF
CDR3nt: TGTGCCAGCACTAGCGGGAGTCTAGCTGAGCAGTTCTTC

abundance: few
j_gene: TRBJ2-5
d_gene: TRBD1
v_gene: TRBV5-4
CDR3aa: CASSFGDRDQETQYF
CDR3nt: TGTGCCAGCAGCTTCGGAGACAGGGACCAAGAGACCCAGTACTTC

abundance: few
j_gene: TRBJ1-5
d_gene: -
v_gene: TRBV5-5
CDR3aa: CASSLEGTYQPQHF
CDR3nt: TGTGCCAGCAGCTTGGAGGGGACTTATCAGCCCCAGCATTTT

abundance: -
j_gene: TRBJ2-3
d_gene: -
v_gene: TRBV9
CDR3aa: CASSVGSSNPWAWDTQYF
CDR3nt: TGTGCCAGCAGCGTAGGATCGTCGAACCCCTGGGCCTGGGATACGCAGTATTTT

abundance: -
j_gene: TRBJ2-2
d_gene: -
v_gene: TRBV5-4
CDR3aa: CASSLWQGPAGELFF
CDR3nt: TGTGCCAGCAGCTTATGGCAGGGCCCAGCCGGGGAGCTGTTTTTT

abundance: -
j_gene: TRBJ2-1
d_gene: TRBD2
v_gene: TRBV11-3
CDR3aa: CASSYPGLGNEQFF
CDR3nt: TGTGCCAGCAGCTATCCGGGACTAGGTAATGAGCAGTTCTTC

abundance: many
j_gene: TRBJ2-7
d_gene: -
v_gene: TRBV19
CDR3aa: CASRIPYEQYF
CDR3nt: TGTGCCAGCCGAATCCCCTACGAGCAGTACTTC

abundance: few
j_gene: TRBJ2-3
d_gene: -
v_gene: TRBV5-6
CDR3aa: CASSLAGAASTDTQYF
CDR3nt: TGTGCCAGCAGCTTGGCAGGAGCGGCCAGCACAGATACGCAGTATTTT

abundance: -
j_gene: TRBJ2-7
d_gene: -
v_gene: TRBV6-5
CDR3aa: CASSSASYYEQYF
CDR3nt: TGTGCCAGCAGTTCCGCATCATACTACGAGCAGTACTTC

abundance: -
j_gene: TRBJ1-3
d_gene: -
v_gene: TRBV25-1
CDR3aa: CASSESRASSGNTIYF
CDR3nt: TGTGCCAGCAGTGAATCCAGGGCTAGCTCTGGAAACACCATATATTTT

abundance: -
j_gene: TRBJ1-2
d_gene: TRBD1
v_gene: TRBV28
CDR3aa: CASSRTGTANYGYTF
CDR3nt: TGTGCCAGCAGTCGTACTGGGACAGCGAACTATGGCTACACCTTC

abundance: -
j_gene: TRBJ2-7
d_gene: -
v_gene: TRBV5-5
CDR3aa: CASSSTQGQYF
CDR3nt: TGTGCCAGCAGCTCCACACAGGGGCAGTACTTC

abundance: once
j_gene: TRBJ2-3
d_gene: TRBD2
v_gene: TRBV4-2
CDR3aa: CASSQDYGRGTDTQYF
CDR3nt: TGTGCCAGCAGCCAAGACTACGGGAGGGGCACAGATACGCAGTATTTT

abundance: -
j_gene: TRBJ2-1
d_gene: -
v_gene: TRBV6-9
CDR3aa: CASSYSNSFDEQFF
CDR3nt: TGTGCCAGCAGTTACTCGAACAGCTTCGATGAGCAGTTCTTC

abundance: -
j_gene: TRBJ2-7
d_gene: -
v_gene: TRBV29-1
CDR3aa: CSGVGANSYEQYF
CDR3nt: TGCAGCGGGGTGGGTGCCAACTCCTACGAGCAGTACTTC

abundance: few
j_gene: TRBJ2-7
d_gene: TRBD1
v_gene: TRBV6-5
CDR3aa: CASSSGGSYEQYF
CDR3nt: TGTGCCAGCAGCTCAGGGGGCAGCTACGAGCAGTACTTC

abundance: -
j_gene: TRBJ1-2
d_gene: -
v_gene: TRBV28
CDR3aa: CASSLEGSYGYTF
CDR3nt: TGTGCCAGCAGTTTGGAAGGTTCCTATGGCTACACCTTC

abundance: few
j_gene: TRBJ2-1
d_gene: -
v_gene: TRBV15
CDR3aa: CATSTGAGDPPFF
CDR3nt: TGTGCCACCAGCACCGGGGCAGGGGACCCCCCGTTCTTC

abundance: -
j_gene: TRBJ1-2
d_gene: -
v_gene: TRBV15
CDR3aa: CATSRDRAPSYGYTF
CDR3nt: TGTGCCACCAGCAGAGATCGAGCTCCTTCCTATGGCTACACCTTC

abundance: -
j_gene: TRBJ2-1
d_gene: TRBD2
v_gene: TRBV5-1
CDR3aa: CASSLFPTASGSSYNEQFF
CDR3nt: TGCGCCAGCAGCTTGTTTCCGACGGCTAGCGGGAGCTCCTACAATGAGCAGTTCTTC

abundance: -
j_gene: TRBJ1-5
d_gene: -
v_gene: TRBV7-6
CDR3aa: CASSHGGQGQPQHF
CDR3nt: TGTGCCAGCAGCCATGGGGGACAAGGTCAGCCCCAGCATTTT

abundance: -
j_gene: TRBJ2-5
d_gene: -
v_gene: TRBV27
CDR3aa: CASSNPGGPGETQYF
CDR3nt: TGTGCCAGCAGTAATCCCGGGGGCCCAGGGGAGACCCAGTACTTC

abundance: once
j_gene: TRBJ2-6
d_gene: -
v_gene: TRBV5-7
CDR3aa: CASWDPLQSRANVLTF
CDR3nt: TGTGCCAGCTGGGACCCTCTTCAAAGTCGGGCCAACGTCCTGACTTTC

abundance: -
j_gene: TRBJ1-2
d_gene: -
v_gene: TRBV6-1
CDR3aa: CASTAGGGLIYGYTF
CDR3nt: TGTGCCAGCACCGCGGGAGGGGGATTGATCTATGGCTACACCTTC

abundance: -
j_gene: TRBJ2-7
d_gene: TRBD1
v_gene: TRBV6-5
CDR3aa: CASSYGTGGYEQYF
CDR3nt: TGTGCCAGCAGTTACGGGACAGGGGGCTACGAGCAGTACTTC

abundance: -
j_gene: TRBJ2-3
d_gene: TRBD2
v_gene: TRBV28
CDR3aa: CASSLTSGRGTDTQYF
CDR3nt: TGTGCCAGCAGCCTTACTAGCGGGAGAGGGACAGATACGCAGTATTTT

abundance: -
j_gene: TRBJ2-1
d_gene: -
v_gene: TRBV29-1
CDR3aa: CSVGNSPSEQFF
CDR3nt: TGCAGCGTTGGTAACTCCCCGTCCGAGCAGTTCTTC

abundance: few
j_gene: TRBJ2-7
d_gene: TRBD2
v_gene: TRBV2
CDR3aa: CASSGLAGGSYEQYF
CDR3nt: TGTGCCAGCAGTGGACTAGCGGGAGGCTCCTACGAGCAGTACTTC

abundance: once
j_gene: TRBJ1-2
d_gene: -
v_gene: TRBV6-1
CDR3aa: CASTQTLWYGYTF
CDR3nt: TGTGCCAGCACGCAGACACTTTGGTATGGCTACACCTTC

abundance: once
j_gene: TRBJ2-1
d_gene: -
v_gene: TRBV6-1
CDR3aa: CASSERTEQFF
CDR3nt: TGTGCCAGCAGTGAAAGGACTGAGCAGTTCTTC

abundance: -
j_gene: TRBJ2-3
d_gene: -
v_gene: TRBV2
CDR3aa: CASRVTGSNTDTQYF
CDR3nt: TGTGCCAGCAGAGTAACAGGGAGTAACACAGATACGCAGTATTTT

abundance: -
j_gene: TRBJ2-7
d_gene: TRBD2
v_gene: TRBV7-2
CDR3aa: CASSLVGREGYEQYF
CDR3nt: TGTGCCAGCAGCTTAGTGGGCAGGGAGGGATACGAGCAGTACTTC

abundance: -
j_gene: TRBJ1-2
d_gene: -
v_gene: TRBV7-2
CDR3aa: CASSLKGVGYGYTF
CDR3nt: TGTGCCAGCAGCTTAAAGGGGGTGGGTTATGGCTACACCTTC

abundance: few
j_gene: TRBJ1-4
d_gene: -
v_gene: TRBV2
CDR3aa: CASSEALGQWKKLFF
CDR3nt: TGTGCCAGCAGTGAAGCGCTTGGACAGTGGAAAAAACTGTTTTTT

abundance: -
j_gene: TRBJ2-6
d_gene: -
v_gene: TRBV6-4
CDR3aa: CASSDSGETGANVLTF
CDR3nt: TGTGCCAGCAGTGACTCGGGGGAGACTGGGGCCAACGTCCTGACTTTC

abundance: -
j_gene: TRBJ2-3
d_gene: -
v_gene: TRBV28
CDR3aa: CASKSQAQATDTQYF
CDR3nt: TGTGCCAGCAAAAGTCAAGCGCAAGCGACAGATACGCAGTATTTT

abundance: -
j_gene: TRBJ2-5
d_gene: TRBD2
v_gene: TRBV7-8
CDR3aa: CASSLGTSGRVGETQYF
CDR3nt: TGTGCCAGCAGCTTAGGGACTAGCGGGAGGGTCGGAGAGACCCAGTACTTC